In this sample, the clone carrying this T cell receptor beta chain turned up once. The antigen is unknown. Trimming at V came to 5 bases and at J to 5 bases, leaving 16 bases not matched to a gene. The CDR3 loop spans 17 amino acids. CDR1 is SGHAT, CDR2 FQDESV, per germline (reference sequence). The sample comes from a study of cytomegalovirus exposure and HLA in healthy donors. Study-wide background: A later analysis reported the approximately 120 validation repertoires used the same platform as the roughly 670 first-cohort repertoires.

Libraries were prepared by immunoSEQ multiplex PCR; TCRdb keeps only in-frame clonotypes and omits some of them. The sample yields around 70,000 clones, roughly nine tenths seen once. Study-wide points: Most TCR sequences proved rare, with some public TCRs found in many donors. In vitro work confirmed that a few CMV-associated chains recognize CMV antigens. It was fewer than 200 TCR beta chains that were listed as cytomegalovirus-associated.

V gene TRBV11-1 combines with J gene TRBJ2-3; 7 positions match TRBD2. This TCR came from a man aged 18 to 29 in good health and CMV-seronegative. The sequenced material came from PBMCs. CDR3 sequence reads: CASSRKTSARTRDTQYF. Here the CDR3 DNA reads TGTGCCAGCAGCCGTAAAACTAGCGCGCGTACGAGAGATACGCAGTATTTT. The entire variable domain, with the rest obtained from reference TRBV11-1 and TRBJ2-3, is as follows: EAEVAQSPRYKITEKSQAVAFWCDPISGHATLYWYRQILGQGPELLVQFQDESVVDDSQLPKDRFSAERLKGVDSTLKIQPAELGDSAMYLCASSRKTSARTRDTQYFGPGTRLTVL.